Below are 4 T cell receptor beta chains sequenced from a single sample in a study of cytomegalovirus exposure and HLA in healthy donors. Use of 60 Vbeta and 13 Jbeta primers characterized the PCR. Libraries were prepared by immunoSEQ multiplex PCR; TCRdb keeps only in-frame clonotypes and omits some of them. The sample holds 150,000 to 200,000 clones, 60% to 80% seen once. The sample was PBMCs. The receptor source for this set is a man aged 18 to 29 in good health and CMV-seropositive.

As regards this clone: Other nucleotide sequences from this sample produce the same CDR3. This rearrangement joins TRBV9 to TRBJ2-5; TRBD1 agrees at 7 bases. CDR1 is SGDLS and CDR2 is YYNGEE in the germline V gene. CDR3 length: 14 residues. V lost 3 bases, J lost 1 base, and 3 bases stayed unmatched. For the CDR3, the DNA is TGTGCCAGCAGCGCCGGGACAGTCCAAGAGACCCAGTACTTC. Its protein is CASSAGTVQETQYF.

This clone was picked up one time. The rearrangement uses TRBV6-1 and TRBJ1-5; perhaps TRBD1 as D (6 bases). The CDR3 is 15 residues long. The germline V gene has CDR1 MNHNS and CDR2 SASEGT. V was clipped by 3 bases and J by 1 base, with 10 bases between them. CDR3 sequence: CASSENRVSNQPQHF. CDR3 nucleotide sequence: TGTGCCAGCAGTGAGAACAGGGTGAGCAATCAGCCCCAGCATTTT.

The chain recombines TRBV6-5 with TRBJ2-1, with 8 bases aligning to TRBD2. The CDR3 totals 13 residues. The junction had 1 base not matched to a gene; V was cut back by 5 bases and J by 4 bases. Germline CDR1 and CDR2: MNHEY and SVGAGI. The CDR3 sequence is CASSPGGYNEQFF. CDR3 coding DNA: TGTGCCAGCAGTCCGGGAGGGTACAATGAGCAGTTCTTC.

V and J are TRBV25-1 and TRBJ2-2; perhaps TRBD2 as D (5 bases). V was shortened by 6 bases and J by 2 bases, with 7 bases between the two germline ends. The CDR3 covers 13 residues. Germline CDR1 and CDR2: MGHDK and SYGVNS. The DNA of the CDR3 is TGTGCCAGCAGCGACTATAACACCGGGGAGCTGTTTTTT. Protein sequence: CASSDYNTGELFF.